Listed below are T cell receptor beta chains from one sample, sequenced in a study of cytomegalovirus exposure and HLA in healthy donors. The assay was immunoSEQ multiplex PCR, and TCRdb's table has in-frame clones only and misses some. The sample includes about 120,000 clones, about four fifths of them seen just once. Sequencing was done on a sample of PBMCs. These TCRs come from a woman in her twenties or thirties in good health and CMV-seronegative. The CDR3 runs from the conserved cysteine through the conserved F or W. The D gene is left open where the match is weak. Clone size appears in some rows only: once, few, many, or a class for an expanded clone.

d_gene	abundance	v_gene	j_gene	CDR3nt	CDR3aa
TRBD1	.	TRBV7-9	TRBJ2-2	TGTGCCACCACTGGGACAGGGGCTACCGGGGAGCTGTTTTTT	CATTGTGATGELFF
.	.	TRBV6-5	TRBJ1-1	TGTGCCAGCAGTTACTCTGGTGCGACTGAAGCTTTCTTT	CASSYSGATEAFF
TRBD1	.	TRBV4-2	TRBJ1-5	TGTGCCAGCAGCCGGACAGGGGATTCTGATCAGCCCCAGCATTTT	CASSRTGDSDQPQHF
TRBD2	.	TRBV28	TRBJ2-1	TGTGCCAGCAGTCAACTAGCGGGAGTTATAAATGAGCAGTTCTTC	CASSQLAGVINEQFF
.	.	TRBV28	TRBJ2-5	TGTGCCAGCAGCCCTCTAGCCCAAGAGACCCAGTACTTC	CASSPLAQETQYF
.	.	TRBV19	TRBJ1-6	TGTGCCAGTAGTGCGGGCCGGAATTCACCCCTCCACTTT	CASSAGRNSPLHF
TRBD1	.	TRBV30	TRBJ2-7	TGTGCCCTCGACAGGGTGTACGAGCAGTACTTC	CALDRVYEQYF
TRBD2	.	TRBV5-4	TRBJ2-2	TGTGCCAGCAGCTTGGGAGCGGGGGCCGGGGAGCTGTTTTTT	CASSLGAGAGELFF
.	.	TRBV28	TRBJ2-7	TGTGCCAGCACCCCTCCAGGGCCTAGTTCAGGACGGCAGTACTTC	CASTPPGPSSGRQYF
TRBD1	once	TRBV27	TRBJ2-3	TGTGCCAGTCACAGGGGAGATACGCAGTATTTT	CASHRGDTQYF
TRBD1	.	TRBV6-6	TRBJ1-5	TGTGCCAGCAACTCGGAGGGGGCCAGCAATCAGCCCCAGCATTTT	CASNSEGASNQPQHF
.	.	TRBV27	TRBJ1-4	TGTGCCAGCACCCGGGGGGCGGCGACTAATGAAAAACTGTTTTTT	CASTRGAATNEKLFF
TRBD1	.	TRBV28	TRBJ1-1	TGTGCCAGCAGTTTAGCCGGTATAGGGACAGCTTCCACTGAAGCTTTCTTT	CASSLAGIGTASTEAFF
TRBD2	.	TRBV19	TRBJ2-5	TGTGCCTCTAGCGGGGAACAAGAGACCCAGTACTTC	CASSGEQETQYF
TRBD2	.	TRBV28	TRBJ2-4	TGTGCCAGCAGTTTAAGAAGCGGGGGAGCCAAAAACATTCAGTACTTC	CASSLRSGGAKNIQYF
.	.	TRBV18	TRBJ2-1	TGTGCCAGCTCACCAAGCCCAGGGGACTCCTACAATGAGCAGTTCTTC	CASSPSPGDSYNEQFF
.	.	TRBV5-1	TRBJ2-7	TGCGCCAGCAGCCCCGCGACGGGAGACTACGAGCAGTACTTC	CASSPATGDYEQYF
.	.	TRBV27	TRBJ2-1	TGTGCCACCGCTGGCGGCGGGATTTACAATGAGCAGTTCTTC	CATAGGGIYNEQFF
.	.	TRBV14	TRBJ1-2	TGTGCCAGCAGCCAAAGAGGAGGGTTTTATGGCTACACCTTC	CASSQRGGFYGYTF
.	.	TRBV5-1	TRBJ1-1	TGCGCCAGCAGCGGGAGGGGCACTGAAGCTTTCTTT	CASSGRGTEAFF
TRBD2	.	TRBV4-2	TRBJ2-5	TGTGCCAGCAGCCAGTGGGAGCGGGAGGGGCAAGAGACCCAGTACTTC	CASSQWEREGQETQYF
TRBD1	once	TRBV2	TRBJ2-7	TGTGCCAGCAGTGAAAGAACAGGGGTATCCTACGAGCAGTACTTC	CASSERTGVSYEQYF
.	.	TRBV7-3	TRBJ2-3	TGTGCCAGCAGCTTAACTGGGAGCGGAGGCCTTACAGATACGCAGTATTTT	CASSLTGSGGLTDTQYF
TRBD1	.	TRBV14	TRBJ2-7	TGTGCCAGCAGCCAGGGGACAGGGCCCAATCAAAGGTCCTACGAGCAGTACTTC	CASSQGTGPNQRSYEQYF
TRBD2	once	TRBV4-3	TRBJ2-5	TGCGCCAGCAGCCAAGAGTTTACGGGAGGCCCTTCGGAGACCCAGTACTTC	CASSQEFTGGPSETQYF
TRBD1	.	TRBV7-2	TRBJ1-1	TGTGCCAGCAGCTTAGTTCGTGGGACAGTCCATATCATGAACACTGAAGCTTTCTTT	CASSLVRGTVHIMNTEAFF
.	.	TRBV13	TRBJ2-7	TGTGCCAGCAGCTTAAGTACGGGGAACGAGCAGTACTTC	CASSLSTGNEQYF
TRBD2	.	TRBV11-3	TRBJ2-3	TGTGCCAGCAGCCCGGGACTAGCAACAGATACGCAGTATTTT	CASSPGLATDTQYF
.	.	TRBV9	TRBJ2-1	TGTGCCAGCAGCGTAGATCTCTACAATGAGCAGTTCTTC	CASSVDLYNEQFF
TRBD2	few	TRBV27	TRBJ2-3	TGTGCCAGCAGTTTGACTAGCGGGAGCACAGATACGCAGTATTTT	CASSLTSGSTDTQYF
TRBD2	.	TRBV18	TRBJ2-7	TGTGCCAGCGCTGGACTAGCGGCCTACGAGCAGTACTTC	CASAGLAAYEQYF
TRBD2	few	TRBV4-3	TRBJ2-3	TGCGCCAGCAGCCGAAGACTAGCGGTGACAGATACGCAGTATTTT	CASSRRLAVTDTQYF